This T cell receptor beta chain was recorded in a study of early T cells in non-severe SARS-CoV-2 infection. Study-wide background: Whole-blood bulk RNA, unsorted, was sequenced, and chains were unpaired.

This CDR3 spans 12 amino acids. V was cut by 9 bases and J by 14 bases, with 17 bases left in between. The V gene's germline CDR1 is SGHNT and CDR2 YENEEA. Separate cDNA molecules each had unique molecular identifiers attached to them. TCRdb passed the 5' RACE reads through MiXCR, listing each CDR3 protein once. The sample consists of tens of thousands of distinct CDR3 sequences, roughly 5.7% of them appearing once. This clonotype was counted at least ten times. Sample: whole blood. The TCR sequence derives from an adult who was a healthcare worker with PCR-confirmed SARS-CoV-2 infection or an uninfected control (not recorded which). The J gene is TRBJ1-6, the V gene TRBV11-3; possible D gene TRBD1, 6 bases. CDR3 loop: CARMTGGSALHF. Here the CDR3 DNA reads TGTGCCAGGATGACCGGGGGCTCGGCCCTCCACTTT.